Listed here are 18 T cell receptor beta chains from one sample, sequenced in a study of control samples from healthy donors and cancer patients. Only in-frame clones appear in the TCRdb table, and some are missing; sequencing was by immunoSEQ multiplex PCR. Found here are approximately 90,000 clones, 90% to 95% of them singletons; the top ten hold approximately 1.5%. Sequencing was carried out using blood. The receptors originated from a woman aged 25-40 years in good health.

This clone was picked up one time. The chain carries TRBV12-5 and TRBJ1-2, with 8 nucleotides matching TRBD1. This CDR3 is built from 19 residues. The germline gives CDR1 LGHNT, CDR2 FRNRAP. V lost 2 bases and J lost 2; bases outside the gene matches: 16. The CDR3 DNA follows: TGTGCTAGTGGTTTGTTACAAGGTTGGACAGGGCGGGACAACTATGGCTACACCTTC. It is translated as CASGLLQGWTGRDNYGYTF.

With respect to this clone: The sample contains more than one DNA sequence encoding this CDR3. The genes are TRBV29-1 and TRBJ2-1; D unclear. V shed 2 bases and J shed 0 bases, with 14 bases lying between them. CDR1 is SQVTM and CDR2 is ANQGSEA in the germline V gene. The CDR3 spans 16 residues. The CDR3: CSVENPDRSSYNEQFF. The CDR3 DNA is TGCAGCGTTGAAAATCCCGACCGGAGCTCCTACAATGAGCAGTTCTTC.

The genes are TRBV28 and TRBJ1-2; D remains unclear. V was clipped by 4 bases and J by 5 bases, with 8 bases between them. There are 12 residues in the CDR3. Germline lookup yields CDR1 MDHEN and CDR2 SYDVKM. CDR3 in amino acids: CASSSAGYGYTF. The CDR3 DNA sequence: TGTGCCAGCAGTTCCGCCGGGTATGGCTACACCTTC.

The chain is built from TRBV12-3 or TRBV12-4 and TRBJ2-2; D unresolved. The CDR3 covers 12 residues. V was clipped by 2 bases and J by 8 bases, with 6 bases between them. The CDR3 protein is CASSLSKGELFF. DNA for the CDR3: TGTGCCAGCAGTTTATCGAAGGGGGAGCTGTTTTTT.

This chain joins TRBV30 and TRBJ2-7, with unresolved D. Germline CDR1 reads GTSNPN; CDR2 reads SVGIG (reference sequence). With 0 bases removed from V and 2 bases from J, the gap between germline ends came to 8 bases. CDR3 length: 13 residues. The CDR3: CAWSVKATYEQYF. The CDR3 coding sequence is TGTGCCTGGAGTGTAAAGGCCACCTACGAGCAGTACTTC.

The J gene is TRBJ2-5, the V gene TRBV7-2; tentatively, D is TRBD1 (5 bases). Trimming removed 2 bases from V and 2 bases from J, with 18 bases in between. From germline, CDR1 is SGHTA and CDR2 FQGNSA. The CDR3 is 17 amino acids. This chain's CDR3 is CASSLQTATTRQETQYF. Written as DNA, the CDR3 is TGTGCCAGCAGCTTACAGACAGCCACTACCCGTCAAGAGACCCAGTACTTC.

CDR3 region: CASSLVSGTNQPQHF. CDR3 nucleotides: TGTGCCAGCAGTTTAGTTTCCGGGACCAATCAGCCCCAGCATTTT. V is TRBV27 and J is TRBJ1-5, with D perhaps TRBD1 (5 bases). CDR3 length equals 15 residues. Per the germline V gene, CDR1 is MNHEY and CDR2 is SMNVEV (reference sequence). V lost 2 bases, J lost 3 bases, and 11 bases lay in between.

The rearrangement links TRBV19 to TRBJ1-1; 9 bases map to TRBD1. The CDR3 has 16 residues. V shed 7 bases and J 1 base; nucleotides not matched to a gene: 10. Germline-derived CDR1 and CDR2 are LNHDA and SQIVND (reference sequence). Here the CDR3 reads CASTLYMGQGNTEAFF. As DNA, the CDR3 is TGTGCCAGTACACTGTATATGGGACAGGGGAACACTGAAGCTTTCTTT.

This clone was recorded only once. Within the sample, other DNA sequences also encode this same CDR3. The J gene is TRBJ1-2, the V gene TRBV28; 7 nucleotides match TRBD1. CDR3 length: 13 amino acids. Germline assignment: CDR1 MDHEN and CDR2 SYDVKM. The V segment lost 6 bases and the J segment 4 bases; nucleotides outside the gene matches: 5. CDR3 sequence: CASSSGQLYGYTF. For the CDR3, the DNA is TGTGCCAGCAGCTCGGGACAGCTCTATGGCTACACCTTC.

The rearrangement uses TRBV5-4 and TRBJ2-3, with D perhaps assigned TRBD1 or TRBD2 (5 bases each). The V end lost 0 bases, the J end lost 5 bases, and 10 bases lay between the germline ends. The CDR3 is made up of 14 amino acids. CDR1 SGHNT and CDR2 YYREEE come from the germline V gene (reference sequence). The CDR3 bases are TGTGCCAGCAGCTTGGGAGCGAGGGGAGATACGCAGTATTTT. Translated, it gives CASSLGARGDTQYF.

V usage is TRBV19 and J usage is TRBJ1-1; 8 positions match TRBD1. Germline assignment: CDR1 LNHDA and CDR2 SQIVND (reference sequence). V shed 4 bases and J 5 bases; nucleotides not matched to a gene: 6. This CDR3 has 14 residues. The DNA of the CDR3 is TGTGCCAGTAGTAATCAGGGGGCATGGACTGAAGCTTTCTTT. It encodes CASSNQGAWTEAFF. Based on the CDR3 plus reference TRBV19 and TRBJ1-1, the full variable domain is DGGITQSPKYLFRKEGQNVTLSCEQNLNHDAMYWYRQDPGQGLRLIYYSQIVNDFQKGDIAEGYSVSREKKESFPLTVTSAQKNPTAFYLCASSNQGAWTEAFFGQGTRLTVV.

The chain links TRBV10-3 to TRBJ2-1, with TRBD2 identical over 9 bases. CDR1 is ENHRY and CDR2 is SYGVKD in the germline V gene. The junction had 1 base not matched to a gene; V was cut back by 1 base and J by 9 bases. This CDR3 region has 13 residues. CDR3 nucleotide sequence: TGTGCCATCAGTGAGTTGACTAGCGGTGAGCAGTTCTTC. Translation: CAISELTSGEQFF.

As DNA, the CDR3 is TGTGCCAGCAGTTTCTACAGCATGAACACTGAAGCTTTCTTT. It encodes CASSFYSMNTEAFF. V is TRBV28 and J is TRBJ1-1; D gene ambiguous. Germline V gene sequence: CDR1 MDHEN, CDR2 SYDVKM. The CDR3 is 14 amino acids. V lost 3 bases and J lost 0, with 8 bases in between.

Concerning this clone itself: Other DNA sequences in this specimen translate into the identical CDR3. This chain links TRBV7-8 with TRBJ2-2; tentative D call: TRBD2 (7 bases). V lost 5 bases and J 7 bases, leaving 17 bases between the germline ends. The CDR3 covers 15 residues. CDR1 is SGHVS and CDR2 is FQNEAQ in the germline V gene. The CDR3 region is CASSGQGRGVGELFF. CDR3 in DNA: TGTGCCAGCAGCGGGCAGGGGAGGGGGGTCGGGGAGCTGTTTTTT.

The V call is TRBV4-1, the J call TRBJ2-5, with 12 bases lining up with TRBD2. The CDR3 runs 17 residues. Germline loops: CDR1 MGHRA, CDR2 YSYEKL. Trimming at V came to 0 bases and at J to 1 base, leaving 3 bases not matched to a gene. DNA of the CDR3: TGCGCCAGCAGCCAAGATCCGACTAGCGGGAGCCAAGAGACCCAGTACTTC. This sequence encodes CASSQDPTSGSQETQYF.

The V call is TRBV28, the J call TRBJ1-2; TRBD1 aligns across 7 bases. The V gene's germline CDR1 is MDHEN and CDR2 SYDVKM. Losses at the gene ends were 5 bases for V and 7 bases for J; bases not matched to a gene: 13. The CDR3 is made up of 15 amino acids. The CDR3 DNA follows: TGTGCCAGCAGTATCCCCCAGGGGGGACTAGGTGGCTACACCTTC. Protein sequence: CASSIPQGGLGGYTF.

The chain uses TRBV7-3 and TRBJ1-2, with TRBD1 matching over 7 bases. In germline, CDR1 is SGHTA, CDR2 FQGTGA. Germline trimming cut 5 bases from V and 8 bases from J; bases unmatched to any gene: 8. This CDR3 region has 13 residues. As DNA, the CDR3 is TGTGCCAGCAGCCCCAAGACAGGGTTCGGCTACACCTTC. This codes for CASSPKTGFGYTF.

The chain uses TRBV2 and TRBJ1-3; D gene unclear. The CDR3 covers 15 residues. The germline V gene has CDR1 SNHLY and CDR2 FYNNEI. The V end was cut by 3 bases, the J end by 3 bases, with 12 bases between. CDR3 DNA sequence: TGTGCCAGCAGTGATCGAAGGCAGGTTGGAAACACCATATATTTT. Amino acid sequence: CASSDRRQVGNTIYF.